This paragraph reports one T cell receptor beta chain. Its antigen is not known. The PCR made use of 60 Vbeta and 13 Jbeta primers. Here immunoSEQ multiplex PCR was the method, and the copy in TCRdb shows in-frame clones only, minus some. The profile shows over 150,000 clones, about two thirds of them singletons. The sample originates from a study of cytomegalovirus exposure and HLA in healthy donors. At the level of the study: Of 300 to 500 genotyped donors, 81% grouped in the Caucasian-associated ancestry cluster.

Broader study findings: Listed as cytomegalovirus-associated were 150 to 200 TCR beta chains.

Germline CDR1 ENHRY, CDR2 SYGVKD. The CDR3 consists of 14 residues. The ends were cut back, 0 bases at V and 12 bases at J, with 17 bases in the middle. The sequence was collected from a woman younger than 35 in good health and CMV-seropositive. V gene TRBV10-3 combines with J gene TRBJ1-1, with D perhaps matching TRBD1 (6 bases). Sequencing input: PBMCs. The CDR3 sequence is CAISESYGGQVSFF. The CDR3 DNA follows: TGTGCCATCAGTGAGTCATACGGGGGGCAGGTGTCTTTCTTT.